These 8 T cell receptor beta chains share one sample of origin, sequenced in a study of shared clonotypes between healthy human individuals. The assay was immunoSEQ multiplex PCR, and TCRdb's table has in-frame clones only and misses some. The table includes 2 million to 2.5 million clones, approximately 93% detected once. Material: naive CD4+ T cells from PBMCs. Stated subset: CD45RA+ positively selected. The receptors derive from a man aged 18 to 29 in good health. Some clones in this sample may be carry-over from other donors' samples.

CDR3 nucleotide sequence: TGTGCCAGCAGCTTAGCTGGGAGTAGCTATGAGCAGTTCTTC. It encodes CASSLAGSSYEQFF. The chain recombines TRBV7-2 with TRBJ2-1; a weak D match, TRBD2 (5 bases). V lost 0 bases to trimming and J lost 8 bases, with 11 bases between them. CDR1 is SGHTA, CDR2 FQGNSA, per germline. The CDR3 is 14 amino acids.

Comments on this clone: This sample also contains other DNA sequences that code for the same CDR3. The V gene is TRBV7-9, the J gene TRBJ2-5; D unclear. From germline, CDR1 is SEHNR and CDR2 FQNEAQ (reference sequence). The CDR3 runs 13 residues. The V end lost 3 bases, the J end lost 1 base, and 6 bases lay between the germline ends. The CDR3 DNA reads as TGTGCCAGCAGCTTTAGTTCCCAAGAGACCCAGTACTTC. Residues: CASSFSSQETQYF.

The chain employs TRBV27 and TRBJ2-7, with D possibly TRBD2 on 6 matching bases. The CDR3 has 16 residues. The V end lost 8 bases, the J end lost 0 bases, and 20 bases lay between the germline ends. CDR1 and CDR2 from the germline V gene are MNHEY and SMNVEV (reference sequence). The CDR3 loop is CASDPRETTSSYEQYF. CDR3 DNA sequence: TGTGCCAGCGACCCCCGGGAGACGACGAGCTCCTACGAGCAGTACTTC.

The chain is built from TRBV18 and TRBJ1-1; no definite D call. This CDR3 has 15 amino acids. The germline V and J ends were trimmed by 7 bases and 4 bases, with 19 bases remaining between them. The germline V gene encodes CDR1 KGHSH and CDR2 LQKENI. The CDR3 sequence is CASCKNWGKGTEAFF. As DNA, the CDR3 is TGTGCCAGCTGTAAAAACTGGGGTAAGGGCACTGAAGCTTTCTTT.

This sequence joins TRBV5-1 and TRBJ1-3, with 7 positions matching TRBD1. The CDR3 is 14 residues long. V lost 3 bases, J lost 4 bases, and 4 bases stayed unmatched. Per the germline V gene, CDR1 is SGHRS and CDR2 is YFSETQ. CDR3 residues: CASSSSTGGNTIYF. The CDR3 DNA follows: TGCGCCAGCAGCTCATCGACAGGGGGAAACACCATATATTTT.

This rearrangement joins TRBV18 to TRBJ1-1, with D tentatively TRBD1 (5 bases). Germline CDR1 is KGHSH and CDR2 is LQKENI. Trimming removed 9 bases at V and 1 base at J, with 12 bases between. This CDR3 comprises 13 residues. CDR3 protein: CASRGDSNTEAFF. The CDR3 nucleotides are TGTGCCAGTCGCGGGGACTCGAACACTGAAGCTTTCTTT.

The V and J genes are TRBV19 and TRBJ2-2; no clear D. The CDR3 contains 14 residues. CDR1 is LNHDA, CDR2 SQIVND, per germline (reference sequence). Between the trimmed V and J ends, which lost 7 bases and 0 bases, there was a span of 9 bases. The chain's CDR3 is CASNLLANTGELFF. In DNA form, the CDR3 reads TGTGCCAGTAACCTCCTAGCGAACACCGGGGAGCTGTTTTTT. Full variable domain (outside the CDR3, taken from reference TRBV19 and TRBJ2-2): DGGITQSPKYLFRKEGQNVTLSCEQNLNHDAMYWYRQDPGQGLRLIYYSQIVNDFQKGDIAEGYSVSREKKESFPLTVTSAQKNPTAFYLCASNLLANTGELFFGEGSRLTVL.

J is TRBJ1-5 and V is TRBV6-6; no definite D call. The CDR3 consists of 13 residues. Trimming removed 10 bases from V and 2 bases from J, with 12 bases in between. Germline-derived CDR1 and CDR2 are MNHNY and SVGAGI (reference sequence). CDR3 DNA: TGTGCCATCGGACGGGCGCGCAATCAGCCCCAGCATTTT. It is translated as CAIGRARNQPQHF.